Described below is a single T cell receptor beta chain sequence and its context. Its antigen is as yet unknown. The data were produced by immunoSEQ multiplex PCR, yet TCRdb's version contains in-frame clones alone and is incomplete. The data show around 140,000 clones, and the top ten clones hold about 2.2%. These data belong to a study of T cell responses to AZD1222 COVID-19 vaccine. Study-wide findings and caveats: It was only after the peak T cell response that any repertoires were sampled. Most donors were white British, females outnumbered males, and clonal diversity was possibly underestimated. Just six AZD1222 recipients were seropositive at baseline.

The length of the CDR3 is 14 residues. The V and J ends lost 1 base and 2 bases respectively, with 9 bases between them. CDR1 MDHEN and CDR2 SYDVKM come from the germline V gene. The TCR sequence derives from an adult in good health. The material sequenced was peripheral blood. The rearrangement uses TRBV28 and TRBJ2-7; D is undetermined. CDR3 DNA: TGTGCCAGCAGTTTATTAGGTCCTGCCTACGAGCAGTACTTC. It is translated as CASSLLGPAYEQYF.